This TCR beta chain was identified in a study of blood T cells in healthy people across ages (dated by TCRdb to about 2015). Regarding the study in general: Template switching captured roughly one uniquely barcoded TCR beta cDNA molecule per two T cells in model experiments. Donors were grouped into four age groups: young (average approximately 15 years), middle-aged (39), aged (roughly 62) and long-lived (around 80). To avoid experimental bias, donors of different ages were spread randomly across the sequencing lanes. The study measured age-related changes in TCR beta repertoire diversity using deep sequencing normalized with unique cDNA molecular identifiers. For two donors (one aged 18 to 29 and one aged 80 or older), the study analyzed two additional independent replicas of 1 million unique cDNA reads from the same blood draw. The research as a whole found: The percentage of naive T cells measured by flow cytometry correlated strongly with observed TCR beta diversity. As age increased, observed TCR beta diversity per million T cells dropped in a roughly linear way, and a significant reduction was already evident by age 40. Because donor CMV infection status was unknown, age-related changes in expanded clonotypes were potentially confounded. The long-lived group showed more naive CD4+ T cells, fewer expanded clones and increased TCR diversity than the aged group, suggesting age selection. Bulk unsorted PBMC profiling prevented conclusive comparison of naive and antigen-experienced compartments. Estimates of total diversity based on one million sequenced T cells were considered lower bounds and underestimates.

The donors were a few dozen Caucasian individuals from Russia, aged roughly 6 to 100 years, who were systemically healthy. About 9.8 milliliters of peripheral blood were drawn from each donor into EDTA-treated Vacutainer tubes. Ficoll-Paque density-gradient centrifugation was used to isolate PBMCs, with at least 6.5 million per sample. Total RNA was extracted from PBMCs with Trizol reagent, with at least 5 micrograms obtained per sample. For every donor, flow cytometry on a PBMC aliquot measured the percentage of naive CD45RAhigh/CD27high T cells. A remark on this clonotype: The antigen this receptor binds is unknown. Within one base of it there is no much larger clone, and no base qualities were kept.

Libraries were built with 5' RACE. Sequencer: Illumina HiSeq 2500. A second PCR of about 7 to 12 cycles was run with a J-beta primer mix and a sample-barcoded 5' primer. A template-switch 5' adaptor carrying 12 random nucleotides introduced a unique molecular identifier onto each TCR beta cDNA molecule. Each sample yielded at least 3 million CDR3-containing paired-end reads. All of the RNA was converted into first-strand cDNA using the Mint cDNA synthesis kit, with a TRBC-specific oligonucleotide serving as the primer. Following uracil-DNA glycosylase treatment, all cDNA underwent a first 18-cycle PCR with the universal primers M1SS and BC2_uni_R. The source study handled its data this way. For normalization, 1 million high-quality reads, each with a distinct molecular identifier, were randomly selected from each sample. Instead of being binned into consensus sequences, reads that shared molecular identifiers were thrown out. CDR3 identification, clonotype clustering and error correction used MiTCR with a Q25 quality threshold and the strictest error-elimination algorithm. Lower-bound total TCR beta diversity was estimated with a nonparametric unseen species model using Euler transformation. In TCRdb, the public reads were trimmed at Q25 with fastp and aligned with MiXCR, with productive beta chains retained. For every CDR3 protein sequence, its rows merge into one entry that carries the most common genes and DNA. These V and J calls originate from TCRdb's pipeline instead of the authors' own analysis. Counted in this sample were 650,000 to 900,000 distinct CDR3 sequences; 55% to 65% of them appeared once. In total, the top ten clones hold about a quarter of the sample.

The germline V gene sets CDR1 to SGHRS and CDR2 to YFSETQ. The CDR3, from cysteine to phenylalanine, totals 15 residues. The read is trimmed to its CDR3 DNA, 45 bases read in frame from base 1. The germline V and J ends show losses of 5 bases and 0 bases respectively, and no gene match explains 5 bases of the junction. This TCR was recovered from a man between 25 and 39 years old in good health. Recombination linked TRBV5-1 to TRBJ2-7, and TRBD2 aligns with 10 junction nucleotides. The sample taken for sequencing was blood. The DNA reads as follows: TGCGCCAGCAGTGAAAGCGGGGGGGCCTCCTACGAGCAGTACTTC. It translates to CASSESGGASYEQYF.